This TCR beta chain was identified in a study of human versus mouse CDR3 diversity and MHC coevolution. The CDR3 totals 14 residues. CDR1 and CDR2 from the germline V gene are KGHSH and LQKENI. V dropped 5 bases and J dropped 4; count of bases not matched to a gene: 7. The assay was immunoSEQ multiplex PCR, and TCRdb's table has in-frame clones only and misses some. Among over 60,000 clones, 92% were seen once, and the ten largest hold less than 0.16%. The material sequenced was naive CD4+ T cells from blood. Sample subset: CD45RO-negative CD62L-positive naive CD4 T cells. The rearrangement uses TRBV18 and TRBJ1-1; 7 positions match TRBD1. The TCR comes from a person aged 30-69 years in good health. In nucleotides, the CDR3 is TGTGCCAGCTCAAACCTACAGGGGTTCACTGAAGCTTTCTTT. Translation: CASSNLQGFTEAFF. Complete variable domain (other parts from reference TRBV18 and TRBJ1-1): NAGVMQNPRHLVRRRGQEARLRCSPMKGHSHVYWYRQLPEEGLKFMVYLQKENIIDESGMPKERFSAEFPKEGPSILRIQQVVRGDSAAYFCASSNLQGFTEAFFGQGTRLTVV.